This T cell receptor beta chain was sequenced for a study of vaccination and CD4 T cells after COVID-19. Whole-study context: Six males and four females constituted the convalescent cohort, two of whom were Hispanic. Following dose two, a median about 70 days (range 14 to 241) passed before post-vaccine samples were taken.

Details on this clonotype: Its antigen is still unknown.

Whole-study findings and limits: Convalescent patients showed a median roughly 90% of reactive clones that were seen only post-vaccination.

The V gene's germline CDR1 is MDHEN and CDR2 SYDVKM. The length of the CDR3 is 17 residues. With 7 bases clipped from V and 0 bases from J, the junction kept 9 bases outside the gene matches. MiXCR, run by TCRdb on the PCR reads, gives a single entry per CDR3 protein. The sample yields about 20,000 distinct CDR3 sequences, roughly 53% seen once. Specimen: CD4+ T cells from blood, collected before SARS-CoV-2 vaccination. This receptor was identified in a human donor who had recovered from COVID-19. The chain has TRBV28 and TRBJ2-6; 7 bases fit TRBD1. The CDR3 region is CASISTGAYSGANVLTF. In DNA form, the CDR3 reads TGTGCCAGCATAAGTACAGGGGCTTACTCTGGGGCCAACGTCCTGACTTTC.